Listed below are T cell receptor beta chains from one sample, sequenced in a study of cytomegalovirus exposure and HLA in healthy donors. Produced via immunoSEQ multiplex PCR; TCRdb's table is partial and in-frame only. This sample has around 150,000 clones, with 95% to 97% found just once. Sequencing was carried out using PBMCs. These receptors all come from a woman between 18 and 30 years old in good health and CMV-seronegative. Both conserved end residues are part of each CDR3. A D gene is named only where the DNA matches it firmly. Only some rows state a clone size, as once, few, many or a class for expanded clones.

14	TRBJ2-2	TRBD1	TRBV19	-	CASTPGQVTGELFF	TGTGCCAGTACCCCGGGACAGGTCACCGGGGAGCTGTTTTTT
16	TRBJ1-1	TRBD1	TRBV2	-	CARGGTGGAGHTEAFF	TGTGCCAGGGGGGGGACAGGGGGCGCGGGGCACACTGAAGCTTTCTTT
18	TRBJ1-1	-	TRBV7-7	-	CASSLAERGNRANTEAFF	TGTGCTAGCAGCTTAGCAGAAAGGGGAAACAGAGCGAACACTGAAGCTTTCTTT
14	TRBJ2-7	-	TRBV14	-	CASSHTDRPYEQYF	TGTGCCAGCAGCCATACTGACAGGCCCTACGAGCAGTACTTC
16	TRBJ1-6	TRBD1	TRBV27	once	CASTRQGANNNSPLHF	TGTGCCAGCACGAGACAGGGGGCGAATAATAATTCACCCCTCCACTTT
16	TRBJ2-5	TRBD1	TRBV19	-	CASRPGTGFFEETQYF	TGTGCCAGTCGCCCCGGGACAGGGTTTTTCGAAGAGACCCAGTACTTC
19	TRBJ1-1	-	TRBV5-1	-	CASSLSRGAEVRLNTEAFF	TGCGCCAGCAGCTTATCCCGGGGGGCAGAAGTAAGACTGAACACTGAAGCTTTCTTT
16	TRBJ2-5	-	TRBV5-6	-	CASSREEGGVSETQYF	TGTGCCAGCAGCCGGGAGGAGGGGGGCGTATCAGAGACCCAGTACTTC
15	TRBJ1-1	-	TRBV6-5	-	CASSYSIVAGREAFF	TGTGCCAGCAGTTACTCGATCGTTGCTGGCAGGGAAGCTTTCTTT
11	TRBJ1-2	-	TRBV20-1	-	CSARSDYGYTF	TGCAGTGCTAGATCGGACTATGGCTACACCTTC
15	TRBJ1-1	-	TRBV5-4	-	CASSPQGNLGTEAFF	TGTGCCAGCAGCCCACAGGGTAATTTGGGGACTGAAGCTTTCTTT
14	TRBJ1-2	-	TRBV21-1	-	CASSKGGRRYGYTF	TGTGCCAGCAGCAAAGGGGGCAGGCGTTATGGCTACACCTTC
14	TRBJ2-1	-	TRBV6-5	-	CASRFEASYNEQFF	TGTGCCAGCAGGTTTGAGGCCTCCTACAATGAGCAGTTCTTC
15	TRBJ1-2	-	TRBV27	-	CASLSSLGANYGYTF	TGTGCCAGCTTATCCAGTTTAGGGGCCAACTATGGCTACACCTTC
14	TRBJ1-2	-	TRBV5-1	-	CASSRDARGYGYTF	TGCGCCAGCTCGCGGGACGCACGAGGCTATGGCTACACCTTC
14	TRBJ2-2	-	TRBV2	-	CASRKTGNTGELFF	TGTGCCAGCAGAAAGACAGGGAACACCGGGGAGCTGTTTTTT
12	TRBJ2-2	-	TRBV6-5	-	CASSRPGGELFF	TGTGCCAGCAGTAGACCGGGCGGGGAGCTGTTTTTT